The entry that follows covers one TCR beta chain sequence. What it recognizes is unknown. Using immunoSEQ multiplex PCR, the repertoire was profiled, and TCRdb retains in-frame clones only, with some absent. The repertoire holds tens of thousands of clones, with about 91% as singletons. J gave up 6 bases and V 0 bases, and 3 bases lay outside the gene matches. This CDR3 has 14 residues. The germline V gene encodes CDR1 MNHEY and CDR2 SVGAGI. This record comes from a study of T cell responses to AZD1222 COVID-19 vaccine. The analysis combined second doses at about 4 or about 12 weeks. Study-level results: Possibly, clonal diversity was underestimated; donors were largely white British and included more females.

V and J are TRBV6-5 and TRBJ1-2; TRBD1 aligns across 8 bases. This receptor was taken from an adult who received the AZD1222 COVID-19 vaccine. Sequences were derived from peripheral blood, sampled 28 days after the second AZD1222 dose. DNA of the CDR3: TGTGCCAGCAGTTACTCCGCAGGGGGCGATGGCTACACCTTC. Protein: CASSYSAGGDGYTF.